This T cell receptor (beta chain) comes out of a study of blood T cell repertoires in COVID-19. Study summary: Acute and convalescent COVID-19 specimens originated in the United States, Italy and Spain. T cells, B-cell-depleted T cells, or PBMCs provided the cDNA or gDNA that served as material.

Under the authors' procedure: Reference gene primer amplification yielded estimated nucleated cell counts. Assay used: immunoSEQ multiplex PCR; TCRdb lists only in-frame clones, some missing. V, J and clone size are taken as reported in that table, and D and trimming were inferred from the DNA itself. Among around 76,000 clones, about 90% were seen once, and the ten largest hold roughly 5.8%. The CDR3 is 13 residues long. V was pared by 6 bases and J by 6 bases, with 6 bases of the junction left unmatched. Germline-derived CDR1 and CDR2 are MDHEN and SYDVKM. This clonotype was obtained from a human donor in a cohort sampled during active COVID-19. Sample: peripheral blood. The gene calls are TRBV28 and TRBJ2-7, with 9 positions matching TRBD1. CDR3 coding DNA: TGTGCCAGCAGGGGACAGGGTACGTCCGAGCAGTACTTC. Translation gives CASRGQGTSEQYF. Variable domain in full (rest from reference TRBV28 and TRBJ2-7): DVKVTQSSRYLVKRTGEKVFLECVQDMDHENMFWYRQDPGLGLRLIYFSYDVKMKEKGDIPEGYSVSREKKERFSLILESASTNQTSMYLCASRGQGTSEQYFGPGTRLTVT.